A selection of T cell receptor beta chains follows, all from one sample in a study of cytomegalovirus exposure and HLA in healthy donors. The method was immunoSEQ multiplex PCR; TCRdb's version includes in-frame clones alone and lacks a portion of them. In the table there are 110,000 or so clones, roughly 70% of which are singletons. Material: PBMCs. The source is a woman in her fifties or sixties in good health and CMV-seropositive. The CDR3 runs from the conserved cysteine through the conserved F or W. The D gene is left open where the match is weak. The listing skips clone size in some rows; elsewhere it reads once, few, many or a size class.

D,V,size,J,DNA,CDR3
TRBD1,TRBV19,NA,TRBJ2-1,TGTGCCAGTAGTACCGGACAGGGCGACTCCTACAATGAGCAGTTCTTC,CASSTGQGDSYNEQFF
TRBD1,TRBV19,NA,TRBJ1-5,TGTGCCAGTAGCTTGACAGGGTGGGGGAATCAGCCCCAGCATTTT,CASSLTGWGNQPQHF
NA,TRBV7-8,few,TRBJ1-2,TGTGCCAGCAGCGCCGGAGGCGGAGATAACTATGGCTACACCTTC,CASSAGGGDNYGYTF
NA,TRBV29-1,NA,TRBJ2-2,TGCAGCGCCGACCCGGGCACCGGGGAGCTGTTTTTT,CSADPGTGELFF
TRBD2,TRBV7-8,few,TRBJ2-1,TGTGCCAGCAGCTTTACCGGGGGGGCTCCGTTCTTC,CASSFTGGAPFF
NA,TRBV7-2,NA,TRBJ2-5,TGTGCCAGCAGCTTACCTAGCGCGATCCAAGAGACCCAGTACTTC,CASSLPSAIQETQYF
TRBD1,TRBV4-3,NA,TRBJ2-7,TGCGCCAGCAGCCTACGGACAGGGGGCTACGAGCAGTACTTC,CASSLRTGGYEQYF
TRBD2,TRBV2,NA,TRBJ2-1,TGTGCCAGCAGTTCCGGGACTAGCGGGACACGCTACAATGAGCAGTTCTTC,CASSSGTSGTRYNEQFF
NA,TRBV18,NA,TRBJ1-1,TGTGCCAGCTCACCGGGGGGTCCTTTGGTTGAAGCTTTCTTT,CASSPGGPLVEAFF
NA,TRBV19,NA,TRBJ1-3,TGTGCCAGTAGTCTAGTCCCTCCTGGAAACACCATATATTTT,CASSLVPPGNTIYF
NA,TRBV6-6,NA,TRBJ2-3,TGTGCCAGCAGTTATGGGCCCAACACAGATACGCAGTATTTT,CASSYGPNTDTQYF
NA,TRBV9,few,TRBJ2-5,TGTGCCAGCAGCGTAGACTACTCCCCCTCCGAGACCCAGTACTTC,CASSVDYSPSETQYF
TRBD2,TRBV7-3,NA,TRBJ2-7,TGTGCCAGCAGCTTTATCCCAGGGAGGGGAGCCTACGAGCAGTACTTC,CASSFIPGRGAYEQYF
TRBD2,TRBV7-3,NA,TRBJ2-1,TGTGCCAGCAGTCCAGGGGCTAGCGGGAGTAGGGAGCAGTTCTTC,CASSPGASGSREQFF
NA,TRBV10-2,once,TRBJ2-3,TGCGCCAGTTCTCAAGAGGGCACAGATACGCAGTATTTT,CASSQEGTDTQYF
TRBD1,TRBV5-1,NA,TRBJ2-2,TGCGCCAGCAGCTCCACCACAGGGGTGGACACCGGGGAGCTGTTTTTT,CASSSTTGVDTGELFF
TRBD2,TRBV6-5,once,TRBJ2-3,TGTGCCAGCAGTCTAGCGGGGCGAAGGGGGGATACGCAGTATTTT,CASSLAGRRGDTQYF
NA,TRBV18,NA,TRBJ2-5,TGTGCCAGCTCACCACCGGTGGGTAAAAGCGGAGGGGAGACCCAGTACTTC,CASSPPVGKSGGETQYF
NA,TRBV19,NA,TRBJ2-5,TGTGCCACCAAAACAGGGAATGGTCACAAAGAGACCCAGTACTTC,CATKTGNGHKETQYF
NA,TRBV28,NA,TRBJ2-1,TGTGCCAGCATGCGCTACAATGAGCAGTTCTTC,CASMRYNEQFF
NA,TRBV18,NA,TRBJ1-2,TGTGCCAGCTCACCCGGGAGTACTAACTATGGCTACACCTTC,CASSPGSTNYGYTF
NA,TRBV29-1,NA,TRBJ1-3,TGCAGCGTTGAAGGGATCCCGGGCTCTGGAAACACCATATATTTT,CSVEGIPGSGNTIYF
NA,TRBV19,NA,TRBJ1-5,TGTGCCAGTAGTATAGGATCTCCATTGGGCCGTCAGCCCCAGCATTTT,CASSIGSPLGRQPQHF
TRBD2,TRBV9,NA,TRBJ2-1,TGTGCCAGCAGCGCGACGCCGACTAGCGGATACAATGAGCAGTTCTTC,CASSATPTSGYNEQFF
TRBD1,TRBV7-8,few,TRBJ2-7,TGTGCCAGCTCACCTATGGGACAGGGGGCATCCGAGCAGTACTTC,CASSPMGQGASEQYF
TRBD1,TRBV9,once,TRBJ2-7,TGTGCCAGCAGCGCTACCGGGACAGCCTACGAGCAGTACTTC,CASSATGTAYEQYF
NA,TRBV4-2,NA,TRBJ1-1,TGTGCCAGCAGCCAAGAGGGGGCGAACACTGAAGCTTTCTTT,CASSQEGANTEAFF
NA,TRBV10-1,NA,TRBJ2-7,TGCGCCAACCGGACAGTATCCAACGAGCAGTACTTC,CANRTVSNEQYF
TRBD1,TRBV28,NA,TRBJ2-7,TGTGCCAGCACCGGACAGGCCCCCTACGAGCAGTACTTC,CASTGQAPYEQYF
NA,TRBV5-8,few,TRBJ1-4,TGTGCCAGCAGCCCCCTTGGAGAAACTAATGAAAAACTGTTTTTT,CASSPLGETNEKLFF
NA,TRBV15,NA,TRBJ1-5,TGTGCCACCAGCAGCCCCGGGGAGCTGGCCCATCAGCCCCAGCATTTT,CATSSPGELAHQPQHF
TRBD1,TRBV18,once,TRBJ1-1,TGTGCCAGCTCACCCCAAATGGGACAGATGAACACTGAAGCTTTCTTT,CASSPQMGQMNTEAFF
TRBD2,TRBV7-2,few,TRBJ2-3,TGTGCCAGCAGCTTAGGTCCTCTAGCGGGGGCAGATACGCAGTATTTT,CASSLGPLAGADTQYF
TRBD1,TRBV9,NA,TRBJ1-2,TGTGCCAGCAGAGTGGACAGGGGCAACTATGGCTACACCTTC,CASRVDRGNYGYTF
TRBD1,TRBV6-5,NA,TRBJ1-4,TGTGCCAGCAGTCAGGGACAGGGGGCAGGAAAACTGTTTTTT,CASSQGQGAGKLFF
NA,TRBV2,NA,TRBJ1-1,TGTGCCAGCAGTGAAGTACTATTGAACACTGAAGCTTTCTTT,CASSEVLLNTEAFF
NA,TRBV10-3,NA,TRBJ1-1,TGTGCCATCCGGGAAGGGGGGGCAGGATCGGGGAACACTGAAGCTTTCTTT,CAIREGGAGSGNTEAFF
TRBD1,TRBV13,NA,TRBJ2-3,TGTGCCAGCAGCTTGCAAGGGGGACAGGCAGATACGCAGTATTTT,CASSLQGGQADTQYF
NA,TRBV28,many,TRBJ1-1,TGTGCCAGCAGTTTATTACAGGGCGACGCTTTCTTT,CASSLLQGDAFF
NA,TRBV7-9,NA,TRBJ1-2,TGTGCCAGCAACAAGGCCGGGGGTGGCTACACCTTC,CASNKAGGGYTF
TRBD1,TRBV5-1,NA,TRBJ1-1,TGCGCCAGCAGCCATAGCCAGGGGGTGCAGAACACTGAAGCTTTCTTT,CASSHSQGVQNTEAFF
TRBD1,TRBV4-2,NA,TRBJ1-5,TGTGCCAGCAGCCAAGCTCGGGACAGGGGGCGAAGTAATCAGCCCCAGCATTTT,CASSQARDRGRSNQPQHF
NA,TRBV29-1,NA,TRBJ2-3,TGCAGCGCTGTCCGGACAGAACGAGATACGCAGTATTTT,CSAVRTERDTQYF
NA,TRBV19,NA,TRBJ1-3,TGTGCCAGTAGTACGACTCTTTTTTCTGGAAACACCATATATTTT,CASSTTLFSGNTIYF
NA,TRBV2,NA,TRBJ1-3,TGTGCCAGCACTTTAACGGGTACTGGAAACACCATATATTTT,CASTLTGTGNTIYF
NA,TRBV18,NA,TRBJ1-5,TGTGCCAGCTCAACTCAGGAGGCCAATCAGCCCCAGCATTTT,CASSTQEANQPQHF
NA,TRBV2,few,TRBJ2-1,TGTGCCAGCAGCCCTACTAAGGGGAATAAGCAGTTCTTC,CASSPTKGNKQFF
NA,TRBV27,NA,TRBJ2-3,TGTGCCAGCAGCCGAACAGGGAGCACAGATACGCAGTATTTT,CASSRTGSTDTQYF
NA,TRBV5-4,NA,TRBJ1-3,TGTGCCAGCAGCCGCGTTGGGAGCTCTGGAAACACCATATATTTT,CASSRVGSSGNTIYF
NA,TRBV7-8,NA,TRBJ1-1,TGTGCCAGCAGCCAAACATTCACAGGCTTGGGTGGGACTGAAGCTTTCTTT,CASSQTFTGLGGTEAFF
NA,TRBV27,NA,TRBJ2-5,TGTGCCAGCCGCCCTGAAGGGAGCCAAGAGACCCAGTACTTC,CASRPEGSQETQYF
TRBD2,TRBV4-1,NA,TRBJ2-1,TGCGCCAGCAGCCAAGATCCAGCGGGGGGTAATGAGCAGTTCTTC,CASSQDPAGGNEQFF
TRBD1,TRBV18,NA,TRBJ1-2,TGTGCCAGCTCACCCGCCGGGGGGACAGGTAGCTATGGCTACACCTTC,CASSPAGGTGSYGYTF
NA,TRBV25-1,NA,TRBJ2-7,TGTGCCAGCAGTGAATATAGGGCAGGGTCGAAAAAGTACTTC,CASSEYRAGSKKYF
TRBD2,TRBV7-6,NA,TRBJ2-3,TGTGCCAGCAGCTTAGCCCTAGCGGGAGGTTCAGATACGCAGTATTTT,CASSLALAGGSDTQYF
TRBD2,TRBV2,few,TRBJ2-3,TGTGCCAGCGGCCGGGGACTAGCTGAGGCAGATACGCAGTATTTT,CASGRGLAEADTQYF
TRBD2,TRBV9,NA,TRBJ2-3,TGTGCCAGCAGCGCGCATAGCGGGAAAATACCAGATACGCAGTATTTT,CASSAHSGKIPDTQYF